These 20 T cell receptor beta chains originate from one sample sequenced in a study of shared clonotypes between healthy human individuals. TCRdb's copy holds only in-frame clones and misses some; the assay was immunoSEQ multiplex PCR. The repertoire holds under 600,000 clones, 97% seen once, with less than 0.065% in the top ten. Sample: naive CD4+ T cells sorted from blood. Documented subset: CD45RA+ positively selected. The receptors shown here come from a woman in her thirties in good health.

The genes are TRBV28 and TRBJ2-5; tentatively, D is TRBD1 (5 bases). The end of the DNA aligns better with TRBJ2-7, so the J call may be wrong. CDR3 length equals 16 residues. CDR1 and CDR2 from the germline V gene are MDHEN and SYDVKM. The CDR3 DNA reads TGTGCCAGCAAAACCCAAAAAGGGGTGACAACCTACGAGCAGTACTTC. It encodes CASKTQKGVTTYEQYF.

The chain joins TRBV14 to TRBJ2-2; 8 nucleotides line up with TRBD1. CDR3 length: 17 amino acids. V dropped 0 bases and J dropped 5; count of bases not matched to a gene: 8. Germline CDR1 reads SGHDN; CDR2 reads FVKESK. The CDR3 protein is CASSQEATGVFTGELFF. The DNA for the CDR3 is TGTGCCAGCAGCCAAGAAGCGACAGGGGTATTTACCGGGGAGCTGTTTTTT.

The rearrangement links TRBV18 to TRBJ2-7; 9 bases agree with TRBD1. CDR1 and CDR2 (germline): KGHSH, LQKENI. V lost 5 bases and J lost 3; bases outside the gene matches: 8. The CDR3 runs 15 residues. DNA for the CDR3: TGTGCCAGCTCATCGAACCGGGACAGGGTCTACGAGCAGTACTTC. It translates to CASSSNRDRVYEQYF.

The chain links TRBV4-2 to TRBJ2-4; no definite D call. Trimming cost V 1 base and J 6 bases, with 10 bases left between them. CDR3 size: 14 residues. Germline V gene data show CDR1 as LGHNA and CDR2 as YNFKEQ. In DNA, the CDR3 is TGTGCCAGCAGCCAAGGGCTTGACGGAAACATTCAGTACTTC. Translating gives CASSQGLDGNIQYF.

This clone occurred once. The chain couples TRBV5-1 to TRBJ2-4; TRBD2 matches 13 bases. V shed 2 bases and J 3 bases; nucleotides not matched to a gene: 5. Germline assignment: CDR1 SGHRS and CDR2 YFSETQ. This CDR3 spans 17 amino acids. CDR3 bases: TGCGCCAGCAGCTTCGGGACTAGCGGGATAGTCAAAAACATTCAGTACTTC. It is translated as CASSFGTSGIVKNIQYF.

The CDR3 sequence is CASSVYDYGYTF. In DNA, the CDR3 is TGTGCCAGCAGTGTGTACGACTATGGCTACACCTTC. J is TRBJ1-2 and V is TRBV28, with unresolved D. The CDR3 length is 12 residues. Trimming pared 5 bases from V and 3 bases from J, leaving 7 bases between. Germline CDR1 MDHEN, CDR2 SYDVKM.

In nucleotides, the CDR3 is TGTGCCTGGAGGACCCCCAGGGGCCCCCTCGAGCAGTACTTC. Translated: CAWRTPRGPLEQYF. The chain joins TRBV30 to TRBJ2-7; a possible D gene is TRBD1 (6 bases). The CDR3 spans 14 residues. Per the germline V gene, CDR1 is GTSNPN and CDR2 is SVGIG (reference sequence). Trimming pared 3 bases from V and 6 bases from J, leaving 18 bases between.

The chain couples TRBV6-5 to TRBJ1-5; TRBD1 matches at 7 bases. CDR3 length: 14 amino acids. V shed 6 bases and J 6 bases; nucleotides not matched to a gene: 8. Germline assignment: CDR1 MNHEY and CDR2 SVGAGI. The CDR3 loop is CASRTTGAGQPQHF. As DNA, the CDR3 is TGTGCCAGCAGGACTACAGGGGCGGGTCAGCCCCAGCATTTT.

The chain links TRBV7-9 to TRBJ1-6; maybe TRBD1 (5 bases). With 5 bases removed from V and 6 bases from J, the gap between germline ends came to 20 bases. The CDR3 has 17 residues. Germline V gene data show CDR1 as SEHNR and CDR2 as FQNEAQ (reference sequence). The CDR3 protein is CASSPGVQGGLNSPLHF. The CDR3 coding sequence is TGTGCCAGCAGCCCGGGGGTCCAGGGAGGACTTAATTCACCCCTCCACTTT.

The rearrangement uses TRBV6-1 and TRBJ1-2, with TRBD1 matching over 8 bases. After removal of 7 bases from V and 4 bases from J, the junction contained 8 bases not matched to a gene. Germline-derived CDR1 and CDR2 are MNHNS and SASEGT. The CDR3 consists of 14 residues. The CDR3 region has the DNA TGTGCCAGCAAAATCAGGGGGCGCGGCTATGGCTACACCTTC. The encoded protein is CASKIRGRGYGYTF.

In its sample, this clone was seen once. The genes are TRBV14 and TRBJ2-7; D tentatively fits TRBD1 or TRBD2 (6 bases each). CDR3 length equals 15 residues. The V gene's germline CDR1 is SGHDN and CDR2 FVKESK. V was trimmed by 4 bases and J by 3 bases, leaving 16 bases between them. This CDR3 reads CASSPRGGGFYEQYF. The CDR3 DNA reads TGTGCCAGCAGCCCTCGTGGAGGGGGGTTCTACGAGCAGTACTTC.

This clone came up once. The chain joins TRBV6-9 to TRBJ2-7; no definite D call. CDR1 and CDR2 (germline): MNHGY, SVAAGI. Trimming cost V 3 bases and J 4 bases, with 10 bases left between them. CDR3 length equals 13 residues. The CDR3 sequence is CASSYSSRYEQYF. The CDR3 nucleotides read TGTGCCAGCAGTTACTCGTCACGGTACGAGCAGTACTTC.

V is TRBV27 and J is TRBJ1-5, with a possible D match to TRBD1 (6 bases). The CDR3 sequence is 17 residues long. Trimming took 3 bases from V and 0 from J, leaving 15 bases between them. CDR1 is MNHEY and CDR2 is SMNVEV in the germline V gene (reference sequence). The CDR3: CASSFDTGKYSNQPQHF. Written as DNA, the CDR3 is TGTGCCAGCAGTTTCGATACAGGGAAATATAGCAATCAGCCCCAGCATTTT.

The chain employs TRBV15 and TRBJ1-1; a possible D gene is TRBD1 (5 bases). Germline V lookup: CDR1 LNHNV, CDR2 YYDKDF (reference sequence). This CDR3 has 18 amino acids. The V gene lost 0 bases and the J gene lost 2 bases, with 19 bases spanning the gap. The CDR3 DNA reads TGTGCCACCAGCAGAGAAGGGGCCGTTTCAGGGCGTAACACTGAAGCTTTCTTT. Translating gives CATSREGAVSGRNTEAFF.

The chain uses TRBV28 and TRBJ1-2; D remains ambiguous. CDR3 length: 12 residues. CDR1 MDHEN and CDR2 SYDVKM come from the germline V gene. Trimming stripped 5 bases from V and 2 bases from J, with 6 bases between. CDR3 residues: CASSRNNYGYTF. CDR3 nucleotides: TGTGCCAGCAGTAGAAACAACTATGGCTACACCTTC.

The chain employs TRBV5-1 and TRBJ2-1; possible D gene TRBD1, 5 bases. The V gene's germline CDR1 is SGHRS and CDR2 YFSETQ. This CDR3 spans 14 amino acids. Trimming stripped 2 bases from V and 5 bases from J, with 11 bases between. This chain's CDR3 is CASSLLQGHNEQFF. For the CDR3, the DNA is TGCGCCAGCAGCTTACTTCAGGGCCACAATGAGCAGTTCTTC.

The rearrangement links TRBV7-8 to TRBJ2-1, with D perhaps given as TRBD1 or TRBD2 (5 bases each). V was shortened by 5 bases and J by 4 bases, with 15 bases between the two germline ends. Germline CDR1 and CDR2: SGHVS and FQNEAQ. This CDR3 is 15 amino acids long. CDR3 sequence (DNA): TGTGCCAGCAGCAAGAAACGGGACCCTTACAATGAGCAGTTCTTC. It codes for CASSKKRDPYNEQFF.

The CDR3 DNA is TGTGCCAGCATCTATGCAGGGTCCCCCCAAGAGACCCAGTACTTC. Amino acid sequence: CASIYAGSPQETQYF. V usage is TRBV6-1 and J usage is TRBJ2-5; D may be TRBD1 (5 bases). Germline V gene lookup returns CDR1 MNHNS and CDR2 SASEGT. The CDR3 totals 15 residues. Trimming left V 7 bases short and J 1 base short, with 16 bases between.

The chain carries TRBV19 and TRBJ1-1; D is unresolved. The CDR3 totals 13 residues. From germline, CDR1 is LNHDA and CDR2 SQIVND (reference sequence). Deletions cut 4 bases from V and 0 bases from J, with 6 bases between. This CDR3 is CASSTTMNTEAFF. CDR3 nucleotide sequence: TGTGCCAGTAGTACGACCATGAACACTGAAGCTTTCTTT.

The gene calls are TRBV28 and TRBJ2-7; maybe TRBD1 (6 bases). Looked up from germline, CDR1 is MDHEN and CDR2 is SYDVKM. This CDR3 spans 13 amino acids. V shed 3 bases and J shed 4 bases, with 10 bases lying between them. The CDR3: CASSFGTPYEQYF. The CDR3 region has the DNA TGTGCCAGCAGTTTCGGGACACCTTACGAGCAGTACTTC.